The clone carrying this T cell receptor (beta chain) was recorded only once. The CDR3 is 17 residues long. The V gene's germline CDR1 is MGHRA and CDR2 YSYEKL. V was shortened by 4 bases and J by 15 bases, with 31 bases between the two germline ends. The data are from a study of immune cell composition in non-small cell lung cancer. TCRdb's table, derived via immunoSEQ multiplex PCR, lists solely in-frame clones and lacks some. The sample includes about 11,000 clones, roughly 60% seen only once; the top ten take over 15%. V gene TRBV4-1 combines with J gene TRBJ2-1; possible D gene TRBD2, 10 bases. This clonotype was sampled from a human donor with non-small cell lung cancer. The sequencing input was lung tumor tissue. CDR3 in amino acids: CASSRDGQGPSGSGPFF. The DNA for the CDR3 is TGCGCCAGCAGCCGGGACGGACAGGGGCCTAGCGGGAGCGGCCCGTTCTTC.